This TCR beta chain emerged from a study of blood T cells in healthy people across ages. This clonotype was recorded a few times. A sample-barcoded 5' primer and a J-beta primer mix were used in a second PCR of about 7 to 12 cycles. Sequencing recovered at least 2.5 million CDR3-containing paired-end reads from each sample. Each CDR3 protein is one row after TCRdb ran MiXCR on the 5' RACE reads. The table has about 900,000 distinct CDR3 sequences, 62% seen once. Looked up from germline, CDR1 is LGHNA and CDR2 is YNFKEQ. Trimming stripped 0 bases from V and 3 bases from J, with 3 bases between. The length of the CDR3 is 13 residues.

V gene TRBV4-2 combines with J gene TRBJ1-5, with no clear D. Input material: blood. The origin of this receptor is a man aged 25-40 years in good health. The CDR3 protein is CASSQEVNQPQHF. The DNA for the CDR3 is TGTGCCAGCAGCCAAGAGGTCAATCAGCCCCAGCATTTT.